These 15 T cell receptor beta chains were all obtained from the same sample, sequenced in a study of blood T cell repertoires in COVID-19. Produced via immunoSEQ multiplex PCR; TCRdb's table is partial and in-frame only. The sample consists of about 180,000 clones, about 79% of them appearing once. Specimen: PBMCs or T cells enriched from blood (not recorded which). All receptors derive from a middle-aged man who had recovered from COVID-19.

This sequence joins TRBV10-2 and TRBJ1-4; unclear D gene. With 6 bases removed from V and 0 bases from J, the gap between germline ends came to 5 bases. CDR1 is WSHSY and CDR2 is SAAADI in the germline V gene. The CDR3 runs 13 residues. The CDR3 DNA sequence: TGCGCCAGCAGGACACCAACTAATGAAAAACTGTTTTTT. Amino acid sequence: CASRTPTNEKLFF.

This chain connects TRBV7-2 to TRBJ2-4, with D possibly matching TRBD1 (6 bases). The germline gives CDR1 SGHTA, CDR2 FQGNSA. CDR3 length: 11 residues. Trimming shortened V by 5 bases and J by 13 bases, and 12 bases separated the two germline ends. Here the CDR3 reads CASSPGTTQYF. The DNA of the CDR3 is TGTGCCAGCAGCCCAGGGACAACCCAGTACTTC.

The J gene is TRBJ1-4, the V gene TRBV11-2; 7 positions match TRBD1. There are 13 residues in the CDR3. J was trimmed by 7 bases and V by 5 bases; bases with no gene match: 4. In germline, CDR1 is SGHAT, CDR2 FQNNGV. The CDR3 region is CASSIRDSEKLFF. The CDR3 DNA reads as TGTGCCAGCAGCATTAGGGACAGTGAAAAACTGTTTTTT. Drawing the rest from reference TRBV11-2 and TRBJ1-4, the complete variable domain is EAGVAQSPRYKIIEKRQSVAFWCNPISGHATLYWYQQILGQGPKLLIQFQNNGVVDDSQLPKDRFSAERLKGVDSTLKIQPAKLEDSAVYLCASSIRDSEKLFFGSGTQLSVL.

The chain links TRBV11-2 to TRBJ1-3; D remains ambiguous. Trimming removed 1 base at V and 0 bases at J, with 10 bases between. The germline V gene has CDR1 SGHAT and CDR2 FQNNGV. The CDR3 has 16 amino acids. The CDR3 bases are TGTGCCAGCAGCTTAGTACTCGGTTCCTCTGGAAACACCATATATTTT. As protein: CASSLVLGSSGNTIYF.

The chain couples TRBV5-1 to TRBJ1-6, with D perhaps matching TRBD1 (6 bases). CDR1 is SGHRS and CDR2 is YFSETQ in the germline V gene. This CDR3 has 14 amino acids. With 4 bases removed from V and 9 bases from J, the gap between germline ends came to 14 bases. The CDR3 spells CASSQGTTSSPLHF. The CDR3 nucleotides are TGCGCCAGCAGCCAAGGGACAACTAGTTCACCCCTCCACTTT.

This chain joins TRBV5-1 and TRBJ1-6, with 7 bases that match TRBD1. The CDR3 covers 12 residues. CDR1 and CDR2 (germline): SGHRS, YFSETQ. After removal of 7 bases from V and 8 bases from J, the junction contained 3 bases not matched to a gene. CDR3: CASGQEDSPLHF. As DNA, the CDR3 is TGCGCCAGCGGACAGGAAGATTCACCCCTCCACTTT.

This chain joins TRBV4-2 and TRBJ1-2; D might be TRBD1 (5 bases). Trimming took 0 bases from V and 1 from J, leaving 12 bases between them. CDR3 length: 16 residues. CDR1 LGHNA and CDR2 YNFKEQ come from the germline V gene. Written as DNA, the CDR3 is TGTGCCAGCAGCCAAGATTGGGGACTGAGTAACTATGGCTACACCTTC. It codes for CASSQDWGLSNYGYTF.

The chain is built from TRBV10-3 and TRBJ1-1; TRBD1 might be the D (6 bases). V lost 7 bases and J lost 0, with 9 bases in between. The CDR3 runs to 13 residues. The germline CDR1 and CDR2 sequences are ENHRY and SYGVKD. The CDR3 DNA sequence: TGTGCCATCACGGGGGGCTTGAACACTGAAGCTTTCTTT. It is translated as CAITGGLNTEAFF.

V gene TRBV6-5 combines with J gene TRBJ1-1; 12 nucleotides match TRBD1. Germline lookup yields CDR1 MNHEY and CDR2 SVGAGI. The CDR3 sequence is 14 residues long. Germline trimming cut 6 bases from V and 8 bases from J; bases unmatched to any gene: 7. The CDR3 region has the DNA TGTGCCAGCAGCTCCCCCGGGACAGGGGGCGAAGCTTTCTTT. Its translation is CASSSPGTGGEAFF.

This rearrangement joins TRBV3-1 (or the pseudogene TRBV3-2) to TRBJ2-3; 9 positions agree with TRBD2. V gave up 1 base and J gave up 1 base; unmatched junction bases: 9. The CDR3 is 18 residues long. Germline V gene sequence: CDR1 LGHDT, CDR2 YNNKEL (reference sequence). For the CDR3, the DNA is TGTGCCAGCAGCCAAGCCCTTAGTAGCGGGGGACGCACAGATACGCAGTATTTT. Its protein is CASSQALSSGGRTDTQYF.

This clone appeared a single time. The chain links TRBV10-2 to TRBJ2-7, with D unclear. CDR1 is WSHSY and CDR2 is SAAADI in the germline V gene. The CDR3 runs 15 residues. The V gene lost 4 bases and the J gene lost 1 base, with 14 bases spanning the gap. The CDR3 region is CASSGRGVLSYEQYF. The CDR3 region has the DNA TGCGCCAGCAGTGGCCGTGGAGTTTTATCCTACGAGCAGTACTTC.

This chain links TRBV5-1 with TRBJ2-2; 11 bases align to TRBD2. Germline lookup yields CDR1 SGHRS and CDR2 YFSETQ. The J segment lost 7 bases and the V segment lost 5 bases, leaving 13 bases of the junction unmatched. This CDR3 contains 17 residues. The CDR3 coding sequence is TGCGCCAGCAGACCCGCTAGCGGGGGGCCTGTGGGCGGGGAGCTGTTTTTT. Protein sequence: CASRPASGGPVGGELFF.

The chain couples TRBV29-1 to TRBJ1-2, with TRBD1 as a possible D gene (6 bases). Per germline, CDR1 SQVTM and CDR2 ANQGSEA. Between the trimmed V and J ends, which lost 2 bases and 4 bases, there was a span of 8 bases. The length of the CDR3 is 12 residues. The CDR3 DNA is TGCAGCGTTGAAAGGGGGAGCTATGGCTACACCTTC. Amino acids: CSVERGSYGYTF.

V usage is TRBV3-1 (or the pseudogene TRBV3-2) and J usage is TRBJ1-2, with TRBD1 matching over 7 bases. V dropped 4 bases and J dropped 2; count of bases not matched to a gene: 4. This CDR3 is 14 amino acids long. Germline CDR1 LGHDT, CDR2 YNNKEL (reference sequence). The CDR3 bases are TGTGCCAGCAGCCCGTTACAGGGGAACTATGGCTACACCTTC. Protein product: CASSPLQGNYGYTF.

The chain links TRBV19 to TRBJ2-4, with 11 bases fitting TRBD1. The germline V gene has CDR1 LNHDA and CDR2 SQIVND (reference sequence). V was clipped by 9 bases and J by 8 bases; unmatched bases: 6. The CDR3 has 13 amino acids. In DNA, the CDR3 is TGTGCCAGCACCGGGACAGGGGGACACATTCAGTACTTC. Residues: CASTGTGGHIQYF.